This passage covers 22 T cell receptor beta chains from one sample sequenced in a study of blood T cell repertoires in COVID-19. Sequencing used immunoSEQ multiplex PCR; TCRdb keeps in-frame clones, though not all of them. The table lists 150,000 to 200,000 clones, about 88% of them singletons. The material sequenced was peripheral blood. These receptors all stem from a woman over 75 in a cohort sampled during active or convalescent COVID-19.

This chain connects TRBV12-5 to TRBJ2-1, with 12 bases aligning to TRBD2. Trimming cost V 7 bases and J 1 base; bases outside gene matches: 14. The CDR3 consists of 19 residues. Per the germline V gene, CDR1 is LGHNT and CDR2 is FRNRAP. The CDR3 here is CASASTVPGLAGSYNEQFF. The DNA for the CDR3 is TGTGCTAGTGCCTCAACCGTTCCGGGACTAGCGGGTTCCTACAATGAGCAGTTCTTC. Filled out from reference TRBV12-5 and TRBJ2-1, the complete variable domain reads DARVTQTPRHKVTEMGQEVTMRCQPILGHNTVFWYRQTMMQGLELLAYFRNRAPLDDSGMPKDRFSAEMPDATLATLKIQPSEPRDSAVYFCASASTVPGLAGSYNEQFFGPGTRLTVL.

A few counts support this clone. This chain connects TRBV14 to TRBJ1-1; 7 bases are a match to TRBD1. The CDR3 is 13 residues long. V lost 5 bases, J lost 8 bases, and 8 bases stayed unmatched. Germline V CDR1 and CDR2: SGHDN, FVKESK. CDR3 sequence (DNA): TGTGCCAGCAGCTATGGGGACAGTATAGAAGCTTTCTTT. Its translation is CASSYGDSIEAFF.

The chain links TRBV19 to TRBJ1-2, with TRBD1 matching 9 bases. The CDR3 is 12 amino acids. Germline values: CDR1 LNHDA, CDR2 SQIVND (reference sequence). After removal of 9 bases from V and 9 bases from J, the junction contained 8 bases not matched to a gene. CDR3 region: CASNRDRVSYTF. The DNA for the CDR3 is TGTGCCAGCAACCGGGACAGGGTGAGCTACACCTTC. Using reference TRBV19 and TRBJ1-2 for the parts outside the CDR3, the full variable domain is DGGITQSPKYLFRKEGQNVTLSCEQNLNHDAMYWYRQDPGQGLRLIYYSQIVNDFQKGDIAEGYSVSREKKESFPLTVTSAQKNPTAFYLCASNRDRVSYTFGSGTRLTVV.

The rearrangement uses TRBV7-2 and TRBJ2-4, with unresolved D. Deletions cut 4 bases from V and 6 bases from J, with 10 bases between. The CDR3 has 13 amino acids. Germline lookup yields CDR1 SGHTA and CDR2 FQGNSA. Here the CDR3 reads CASSSFRRNIQYF. CDR3 sequence (DNA): TGTGCCAGCAGCTCCTTTCGGAGAAACATTCAGTACTTC.

The chain joins TRBV7-6 to TRBJ2-1; D gene ambiguous. This CDR3 is built from 17 residues. Trimming pared 1 base from V and 5 bases from J, leaving 18 bases between. Germline V gene data show CDR1 as SGHVS and CDR2 as FNYEAQ. The CDR3 DNA reads as TGTGCCAGCAGCTTAGGTCCTTTCATTCGGAGACACAATGAGCAGTTCTTC. Translating gives CASSLGPFIRRHNEQFF.

The chain joins TRBV10-2 to TRBJ1-2; D might be TRBD1 (5 bases). Trimming removed 3 bases from V and 0 bases from J, with 20 bases in between. The germline CDR1 and CDR2 sequences are WSHSY and SAAADI. This CDR3 contains 18 residues. The CDR3 here is CASSELSGVHLPNYGYTF. CDR3 in DNA: TGCGCCAGCAGTGAATTGTCGGGGGTTCACCTTCCTAACTATGGCTACACCTTC.

This chain connects TRBV28 to TRBJ1-2; 9 nucleotides agree with TRBD1. The CDR3 is 15 residues long. CDR1 and CDR2 (germline): MDHEN, SYDVKM. V dropped 6 bases and J dropped 1; count of bases not matched to a gene: 6. CDR3 loop: CASSQPGQGNYGYTF. The CDR3 DNA follows: TGTGCCAGCAGCCAGCCGGGACAGGGTAACTATGGCTACACCTTC.

This clone was observed once. The genes are TRBV10-3 and TRBJ2-3, with 7 nucleotides matching TRBD2. The CDR3 spans 15 residues. Germline CDR1 reads ENHRY; CDR2 reads SYGVKD. V lost 2 bases and J lost 4; bases outside the gene matches: 6. CDR3: CAISELSGVSDTQYF. In nucleotides, the CDR3 is TGTGCCATCAGTGAGCTAAGCGGGGTCTCAGATACGCAGTATTTT.

The chain employs TRBV7-9 and TRBJ1-3; TRBD1 aligns across 8 bases. The CDR3 is 15 amino acids. Germline V gene lookup returns CDR1 SEHNR and CDR2 FQNEAQ (reference sequence). J lost 2 bases, V lost 8 bases, and 8 bases had no gene match. The CDR3 reads CASQRGQVPGNTIYF. The CDR3 DNA reads TGTGCCAGCCAAAGGGGACAGGTCCCTGGAAACACCATATATTTT.

The chain carries TRBV11-2 and TRBJ2-1; the D gene is possibly TRBD2 (5 bases). CDR3 length: 15 residues. Trimming cost V 7 bases and J 2 bases, with 15 bases left between them. Germline V gene lookup returns CDR1 SGHAT and CDR2 FQNNGV. The CDR3 DNA reads as TGTGCCAGCAACCCCCAAGGGAGCGCCTACAATGAGCAGTTCTTC. Its translation: CASNPQGSAYNEQFF.

V and J are TRBV9 and TRBJ1-2; no clear D. Germline CDR1 is SGDLS and CDR2 is YYNGEE. Trimming shortened V by 0 bases and J by 3 bases, and 9 bases separated the two germline ends. The CDR3 covers 14 residues. The CDR3 is CASSVAGRHYGYTF. The CDR3, as DNA: TGTGCCAGCAGCGTAGCAGGCAGACACTATGGCTACACCTTC.

The chain links TRBV15 to TRBJ2-2, with D unresolved. Germline values: CDR1 LNHNV, CDR2 YYDKDF (reference sequence). The V end lost 0 bases, the J end lost 6 bases, and 17 bases lay between the germline ends. The CDR3 covers 17 residues. The chain's CDR3 is CATSREGALNNAGELFF. The DNA for the CDR3 is TGTGCCACCAGCAGAGAAGGAGCGTTAAATAACGCCGGGGAGCTGTTTTTT.

The rearrangement uses TRBV29-1 and TRBJ1-4, with 8 bases aligning to TRBD1. This CDR3 comprises 12 residues. The trim removed 6 bases at V and 8 bases at J, leaving 5 bases unmatched. CDR1 is SQVTM, CDR2 ANQGSEA, per germline. CDR3 protein: CSVWTGSEKLFF. The DNA for the CDR3 is TGCAGCGTGTGGACAGGGAGCGAAAAACTGTTTTTT.

The J gene is TRBJ1-2, the V gene TRBV6-1; D gene uncertain. The length of the CDR3 is 15 residues. The V gene lost 3 bases and the J gene lost 2 bases, with 13 bases spanning the gap. The V gene's germline CDR1 is MNHNS and CDR2 SASEGT. CDR3 DNA: TGTGCCAGCAGTGAGGGCAGAGTAATAAACTATGGCTACACCTTC. This gives the protein CASSEGRVINYGYTF.

The rearrangement joins TRBV11-3 to TRBJ1-3; D gene ambiguous. CDR3 length: 13 amino acids. V gave up 8 bases and J gave up 0 bases, with 8 bases separating them. Germline-derived CDR1 and CDR2 are SGHNT and YENEEA. CDR3: CASSSSSGNTIYF. In DNA form, the CDR3 reads TGTGCCAGCTCTTCTAGCTCTGGAAACACCATATATTTT.

The CDR3 sequence is CASSLTDSGNTIYF. The DNA of the CDR3 is TGCGCCAGCAGCTTGACAGATTCTGGAAACACCATATATTTT. This rearrangement joins TRBV5-1 to TRBJ1-3, with no clear D. The CDR3 length is 14 residues. Trimming cost V 1 base and J 1 base, with 6 bases left between them. CDR1 and CDR2 (germline): SGHRS, YFSETQ.

The CDR3 region is CASSLDPGGLGSPLHF. The CDR3, as DNA: TGTGCCAGCAGCTTAGATCCGGGGGGGCTAGGTTCACCCCTCCACTTT. V gene TRBV7-2 combines with J gene TRBJ1-6; D perhaps matches TRBD1 (6 bases). The V gene lost 1 base and the J gene lost 9 bases, with 16 bases spanning the gap. Germline values: CDR1 SGHTA, CDR2 FQGNSA. This CDR3 has 16 residues.

The V call is TRBV28, the J call TRBJ2-2; 11 positions agree with TRBD1. The trim removed 5 bases at V and 6 bases at J, leaving 5 bases unmatched. The CDR3 covers 15 residues. Germline V gene lookup returns CDR1 MDHEN and CDR2 SYDVKM. This CDR3 reads CASSPRTGGPGELFF. As DNA, the CDR3 is TGTGCCAGCAGTCCCCGGACAGGGGGCCCCGGGGAGCTGTTTTTT.

This chain links TRBV11-2 with TRBJ2-3, with 7 positions matching TRBD2. CDR3 length equals 15 residues. CDR1 is SGHAT and CDR2 is FQNNGV in the germline V gene. After removal of 3 bases from V and 4 bases from J, the junction contained 7 bases not matched to a gene. CDR3 region: CASSLGGGFSDTQYF. The CDR3 nucleotides read TGTGCCAGCAGCTTGGGCGGGGGATTCTCAGATACGCAGTATTTT.

The rearrangement links TRBV6-5 to TRBJ1-2; 7 nucleotides align to TRBD1. Per germline, CDR1 MNHEY and CDR2 SVGAGI. V lost 2 bases to trimming and J lost 7 bases; unmatched junction nucleotides: 7. The CDR3 sequence is 14 residues long. The CDR3 is CASSYIDRAGGYTF. CDR3 DNA: TGTGCCAGCAGTTACATCGACAGGGCGGGTGGCTACACCTTC.

The chain links TRBV9 to TRBJ2-1; 11 bases fit TRBD2. CDR1 and CDR2 (germline): SGDLS, YYNGEE. The CDR3 spans 17 residues. The V and J ends lost 1 base and 7 bases, in that order; junction bases with no gene match: 10. The CDR3 is CASSVWGTSGRGNEQFF. Written as DNA, the CDR3 is TGTGCCAGCAGCGTATGGGGGACTAGCGGCCGGGGGAATGAGCAGTTCTTC.

The chain couples TRBV19 to TRBJ2-7, with D maybe TRBD2 (5 bases). Germline CDR1 and CDR2: LNHDA and SQIVND (reference sequence). The CDR3 length is 14 residues. Trimming cost V 7 bases and J 2 bases, with 15 bases left between them. The CDR3 coding sequence is TGTGCCAGTAATGAGGGATTGGGGACCTACGAGCAGTACTTC. Translation gives CASNEGLGTYEQYF.